The next 21 T cell receptor beta chains were all read from a single sample in a study of long-term antiretroviral therapy in people with HIV. The assay, immunoSEQ v3.0, was run at survey level. The assay was immunoSEQ multiplex PCR, and TCRdb's table has in-frame clones only and misses some. The sample has 15,000 to 20,000 clones, approximately 87% seen once. Source: unsorted PBMCs, taken 0.7 years before starting antiretroviral therapy. These receptors were taken from a man in his forties or fifties with HIV.

The chain employs TRBV6-5 and TRBJ1-3; D remains unclear. Trimming left V 2 bases short and J 0 bases short, with 8 bases between. The CDR3 is 15 amino acids. CDR1 is MNHEY, CDR2 SVGAGI, per germline. CDR3 nucleotide sequence: TGTGCCAGCAGTTACGGGGTCCCCTCTGGAAACACCATATATTTT. Encoded protein: CASSYGVPSGNTIYF.

This clone is a singleton in its sample. This chain connects TRBV11-2 to TRBJ2-7, with 8 bases matching TRBD1. Unmatched junction bases numbered 8, after V lost 7 bases and J lost 0 bases. Looked up from germline, CDR1 is SGHAT and CDR2 is FQNNGV. This CDR3 comprises 15 residues. CDR3 nucleotide sequence: TGTGCCAGCAATCGACACAGGGGGGACTCCTACGAGCAGTACTTC. Protein: CASNRHRGDSYEQYF.

The gene calls are TRBV5-5 and TRBJ1-3, with D unresolved. Trimming pared 5 bases from V and 4 bases from J, leaving 7 bases between. The CDR3 spans 12 residues. From germline, CDR1 is SGHKS and CDR2 YYEKEE (reference sequence). The CDR3 reads CASSSRGNTIYF. Written as DNA, the CDR3 is TGTGCCAGCAGTTCGCGGGGAAACACCATATATTTT. Looking up the rest from reference TRBV5-5 and TRBJ1-3 gives the full variable domain: DAGVTQSPTHLIKTRGQQVTLRCSPISGHKSVSWYQQVLGQGPQFIFQYYEKEERGRGNFPDRFSARQFPNYSSELNVNALLLGDSALYLCASSSRGNTIYFGEGSWLTVV.

The chain has TRBV11-3 and TRBJ1-5, with D possibly matching TRBD1 (6 bases). The CDR3 sequence is 15 residues long. Germline lookup yields CDR1 SGHNT and CDR2 YENEEA. Trimming cost V 4 bases and J 1 base, with 11 bases left between them. DNA of the CDR3: TGTGCCAGCAGCTCAGGGGAGATGAGCAATCAGCCCCAGCATTTT. This codes for CASSSGEMSNQPQHF.

The chain uses TRBV29-1 and TRBJ1-1; 10 bases match TRBD1. Germline V gene sequence: CDR1 SQVTM, CDR2 ANQGSEA. This CDR3 comprises 14 residues. The ends lost 4 bases at V and 0 bases at J; junction bases unmatched: 2. The CDR3 loop reads CSVGQGALNTEAFF. CDR3 nucleotides: TGCAGCGTTGGACAGGGGGCACTGAACACTGAAGCTTTCTTT.

V and J are TRBV2 and TRBJ1-3, with unresolved D. The CDR3 covers 13 residues. Trimming pared 5 bases from V and 0 bases from J, leaving 5 bases between. CDR1 SNHLY and CDR2 FYNNEI come from the germline V gene. CDR3 nucleotide sequence: TGTGCCAGCAGTACGAGCTCTGGAAACACCATATATTTT. It codes for CASSTSSGNTIYF.

In this sample, this clone turned up a few times. The V gene is TRBV11-2, the J gene TRBJ2-7, with 10 bases aligning to TRBD2. The V gene end was trimmed by 1 base and the J gene end by 5 bases; junction bases not matched to a gene: 8. Germline loops: CDR1 SGHAT, CDR2 FQNNGV. The CDR3 is 16 residues long. The CDR3 protein is CASSLGIAGGSHEQYF. The CDR3 nucleotides read TGTGCCAGCAGCTTAGGAATAGCGGGAGGTTCCCACGAGCAGTACTTC.

The chain carries TRBV5-6 and TRBJ2-7, with D possibly being TRBD1 or TRBD2 (6 bases each). Germline V gene data show CDR1 as SGHDT and CDR2 as YYEEEE. The CDR3 runs to 17 residues. The V gene lost 2 bases and the J gene lost 3 bases, with 21 bases spanning the gap. CDR3: CASSFEGGRSKYYEQYF. CDR3 sequence (DNA): TGTGCCAGCAGCTTTGAGGGGGGAAGAAGTAAATACTACGAGCAGTACTTC.

This chain links TRBV7-4 with TRBJ1-5; no clear D gene. V lost 7 bases, J lost 0 bases, and 13 bases lay in between. CDR1 is SGHVT, CDR2 SQSDAQ, per germline. The CDR3 has 15 residues. Here the CDR3 DNA reads TGTGCCAGCACAAGAACGGACCCTAGCAATCAGCCCCAGCATTTT. Translated, it gives CASTRTDPSNQPQHF.

The chain uses TRBV10-3 and TRBJ2-5; either TRBD1 or TRBD2 may fit D (6 bases each). Germline loops: CDR1 ENHRY, CDR2 SYGVKD. V was cut by 6 bases and J by 5 bases, with 16 bases left in between. The CDR3 has 14 amino acids. The DNA for the CDR3 is TGTGCCATCAGGGAAGAAAACGGGGGCGAGACCCAGTACTTC. It translates to CAIREENGGETQYF.

By share, this clone ranks as large (0.1 to 1%). V and J are TRBV7-6 and TRBJ2-7; no clear D gene. Germline CDR1 reads SGHVS; CDR2 reads FNYEAQ. The CDR3 covers 12 residues. Trimming took 5 bases from V and 3 from J, leaving 8 bases between them. This chain's CDR3 is CASSLRGYEQYF. Here the CDR3 DNA reads TGTGCCAGCAGCCTCCGCGGCTACGAGCAGTACTTC.

The rearrangement uses TRBV30 and TRBJ2-1, with 9 bases aligning to TRBD2. In germline, CDR1 is GTSNPN, CDR2 SVGIG (reference sequence). The CDR3 is made up of 15 amino acids. With 4 bases clipped from V and 5 bases from J, the junction kept 9 bases outside the gene matches. This CDR3 is CAWTFPLAGHNEQFF. Written as DNA, the CDR3 is TGTGCCTGGACCTTCCCTCTAGCGGGACACAATGAGCAGTTCTTC.

V usage is TRBV7-2 and J usage is TRBJ2-2; no clear D. Germline lookup yields CDR1 SGHTA and CDR2 FQGNSA. The CDR3 runs 14 residues. V lost 1 base and J 7 bases, leaving 10 bases between the germline ends. The CDR3 spells CASSLGLAVGELFF. The CDR3 nucleotides read TGTGCCAGCAGCTTAGGTTTAGCCGTCGGGGAGCTGTTTTTT. The complete variable domain, with remaining parts taken from reference TRBV7-2 and TRBJ2-2, reads GAGVSQSPSNKVTEKGKDVELRCDPISGHTALYWYRQSLGQGLEFLIYFQGNSAPDKSGLPSDRFSAERTGGSVSTLTIQRTQQEDSAVYLCASSLGLAVGELFFGEGSRLTVL.

The chain links TRBV18 to TRBJ2-6; D could derive from TRBD1 or TRBD2 (7 bases each). This CDR3 is built from 18 residues. Per germline, CDR1 KGHSH and CDR2 LQKENI. V was clipped by 2 bases and J by 0 bases, with 14 bases between them. The CDR3 coding sequence is TGTGCCAGCTCACCAAATGCAGGGGGGGGCTCTGGGGCCAACGTCCTGACTTTC. It translates to CASSPNAGGGSGANVLTF. Supplemented by reference TRBV18 and TRBJ2-6, the full variable domain reads NAGVMQNPRHLVRRRGQEARLRCSPMKGHSHVYWYRQLPEEGLKFMVYLQKENIIDESGMPKERFSAEFPKEGPSILRIQQVVRGDSAAYFCASSPNAGGGSGANVLTFGAGSRLTVL.

This sequence joins TRBV4-1 and TRBJ1-3; D gene ambiguous. The CDR3 runs to 16 residues. Germline V lookup: CDR1 MGHRA, CDR2 YSYEKL. Trimming took 1 base from V and 0 from J, leaving 10 bases between them. The CDR3 sequence: CASSQVWTASGNTIYF. CDR3 sequence (DNA): TGCGCCAGCAGCCAAGTTTGGACCGCCTCTGGAAACACCATATATTTT.

The CDR3 region is CASSPQSGVDTQYF. Here the CDR3 DNA reads TGCGCCAGCAGCCCCCAGTCGGGGGTAGATACGCAGTATTTT. The chain couples TRBV5-1 to TRBJ2-3; D is possibly TRBD2 (6 bases). This CDR3 has 14 amino acids. CDR1 and CDR2 from the germline V gene are SGHRS and YFSETQ. Trimming removed 4 bases from V and 5 bases from J, with 14 bases in between.

This chain links TRBV6-5 with TRBJ2-1; 8 nucleotides align to TRBD2. Germline V CDR1 and CDR2: MNHEY, SVGAGI. J lost 1 base, V lost 5 bases, and 4 bases had no gene match. The CDR3 extends over 15 amino acids. The CDR3 nucleotides read TGTGCCAGCAGTCGGGGACTAGATTCCTACAATGAGCAGTTCTTC. It codes for CASSRGLDSYNEQFF.

This clone showed up just once. This chain uses TRBV9 with TRBJ2-7; TRBD2 agrees at 11 bases. CDR3 size: 15 residues. Germline loops: CDR1 SGDLS, CDR2 YYNGEE. After removal of 4 bases from V and 0 bases from J, the junction contained 3 bases not matched to a gene. The DNA for the CDR3 is TGTGCCAGCAGCTTGGGACTAGCGGACTCCTACGAGCAGTACTTC. It encodes CASSLGLADSYEQYF.

The CDR3 protein is CAISEGSSNQPQHF. The CDR3 region has the DNA TGTGCCATCAGTGAGGGCAGCAGCAATCAGCCCCAGCATTTT. The V call is TRBV10-3, the J call TRBJ1-5, with no clear D. The CDR3 loop spans 14 amino acids. In germline, CDR1 is ENHRY, CDR2 SYGVKD. Between the trimmed V and J ends, which lost 2 bases and 1 base, there was a span of 6 bases.

This clone was found once. The V gene is TRBV10-3, the J gene TRBJ1-2; 8 bases map to TRBD1. V gave up 8 bases and J gave up 5 bases; unmatched junction bases: 4. Germline CDR1 and CDR2: ENHRY and SYGVKD. The length of the CDR3 is 12 residues. CDR3 nucleotide sequence: TGTGCCATCGACAGGGGTGGATATGGCTACACCTTC. Translation gives CAIDRGGYGYTF.

The chain uses TRBV4-1 and TRBJ2-7; TRBD1 might be the D (5 bases). Per the germline V gene, CDR1 is MGHRA and CDR2 is YSYEKL. V lost 2 bases and J 4 bases, leaving 15 bases between the germline ends. The CDR3 totals 15 residues. The CDR3 here is CASSQRRQKGYEQYF. The CDR3 DNA reads as TGCGCCAGCAGCCAACGTAGACAGAAGGGTTACGAGCAGTACTTC.